This T cell receptor (beta chain) derives from a study of OX40 agonist ivuxolimab in advanced cancers. General study points: Patients with a partial response at 0.1-3.0 mg/kg had among the lowest clonal expansion.

The ends lost 3 bases at V and 2 bases at J; junction bases unmatched: 7. CDR1 is SGHTA, CDR2 FQGTGA, per germline. The CDR3 length is 15 residues. At cycle 4 day 1, cycle 7 day 1, and baseline, blood was sampled. Measured with immunoSEQ multiplex PCR; TCRdb has only the in-frame clones, and not every one. The repertoire consists of about 50,000 clones, with roughly 85% occurring once and the leading ten covering approximately 50%. With respect to this clone: Its antigen remains unidentified.

This sequence joins TRBV7-3 and TRBJ2-7, with TRBD1 matching over 7 bases. The source is an adult with an advanced solid tumor such as melanoma, head and neck, liver or kidney cancer. This specimen consisted of CD4+ or CD8+ T cells sorted from blood, obtained in a trial of the OX40 agonist ivuxolimab. This CDR3 is CASSLRPGQPYEQYF. The CDR3 region has the DNA TGTGCCAGCAGCTTGCGGCCGGGACAGCCCTACGAGCAGTACTTC.